This TCR beta chain was documented in a study of blood T cell repertoires in COVID-19. Study-wide background: The samples span acute and convalescent COVID-19 from the United States, Italy and Spain. Nucleic acid was either cDNA or gDNA, and it came from T cells, B-cell-depleted T cells, or PBMCs.

Recruited during active infection, patients (from Seattle) were subsequently followed longitudinally. Original processing methods: It was from reference gene primer amplification that nucleated cell counts were estimated. Sequencing used immunoSEQ multiplex PCR; TCRdb keeps in-frame clones, though not all of them. The V and J calls and clone size come from that table; D and trimming were worked out from the DNA. The table includes 300,000 to 350,000 clones, 80% to 90% detected once. The CDR3 has 14 residues. The V end lost 0 bases, the J end lost 2 bases, and 8 bases lay between the germline ends. Per the germline V gene, CDR1 is LNHNV and CDR2 is YYDKDF (reference sequence).

The TCR was taken from a woman aged 45-65 years with COVID-19, enrolled during active disease. The V and J genes are TRBV15 and TRBJ2-7, with D maybe TRBD1 (5 bases). The specimen sequenced was peripheral blood. The CDR3 bases are TGTGCCACCAGCAGAGATAGGGGCCCCTACGAGCAGTACTTC. Translated: CATSRDRGPYEQYF.